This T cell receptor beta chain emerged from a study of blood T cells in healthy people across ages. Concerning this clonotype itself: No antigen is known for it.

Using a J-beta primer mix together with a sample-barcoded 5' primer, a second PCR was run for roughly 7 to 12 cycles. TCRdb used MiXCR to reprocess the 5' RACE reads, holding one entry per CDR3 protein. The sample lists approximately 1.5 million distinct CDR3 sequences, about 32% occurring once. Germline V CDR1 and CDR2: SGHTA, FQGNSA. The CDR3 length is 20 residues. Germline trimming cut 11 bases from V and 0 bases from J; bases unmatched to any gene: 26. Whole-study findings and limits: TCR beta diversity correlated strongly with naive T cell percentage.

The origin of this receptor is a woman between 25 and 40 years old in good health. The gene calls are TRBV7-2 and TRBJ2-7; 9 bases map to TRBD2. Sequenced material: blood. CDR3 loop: CAGTLRPALSGGQSSYEQYF. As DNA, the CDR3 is TGTGCCGGCACCCTCCGGCCCGCGTTGAGCGGGGGGCAGAGCTCCTACGAGCAGTACTTC.